The next 7 T cell receptor beta chains were all read from a single sample in a study of T cell changes during pregnancy in multiple sclerosis. The table came from immunoSEQ multiplex PCR; TCRdb's copy has only in-frame clones and leaves some out. The sample includes 52,000 or so clones, 90% of them seen just once. Material: CD4+ T cells from peripheral blood mononuclear cells, obtained in the first trimester of pregnancy. Receptors were obtained from a female donor with multiple sclerosis, enrolled in a pregnancy study.

This chain uses TRBV19 with TRBJ1-5, with a tentative D call TRBD1 (5 bases). The V and J ends lost 5 bases and 2 bases respectively, with 13 bases between them. The CDR3 is 15 residues long. Germline V CDR1 and CDR2: LNHDA, SQIVND (reference sequence). CDR3 loop: CASSLQGVRNQPQHF. Here the CDR3 DNA reads TGTGCCAGTAGTCTCCAGGGTGTGCGCAATCAGCCCCAGCATTTT.

The chain joins TRBV7-2 to TRBJ2-5; tentative D call: TRBD2 (5 bases). CDR1 is SGHTA and CDR2 is FQGNSA in the germline V gene. The CDR3 covers 13 residues. Trimming cost V 3 bases and J 2 bases, with 7 bases left between them. CDR3: CASSLRTQETQYF. Here the CDR3 DNA reads TGTGCCAGCAGCTTGCGGACTCAAGAGACCCAGTACTTC.

This chain links TRBV27 with TRBJ2-1; the match to TRBD2 covers 13 bases. Germline trimming cut 3 bases from V and 7 bases from J; bases unmatched to any gene: 9. In germline, CDR1 is MNHEY, CDR2 SMNVEV (reference sequence). This CDR3 is built from 17 residues. The CDR3 nucleotides read TGTGCCAGCAGTTTGACTAGCGGGAGGCCGACTTCAAATGAGCAGTTCTTC. Translation gives CASSLTSGRPTSNEQFF.

J is TRBJ2-5 and V is TRBV5-1; 11 bases line up with TRBD1. This CDR3 is 15 amino acids long. Trimming cost V 4 bases and J 5 bases; bases outside gene matches: 7. Germline lookup yields CDR1 SGHRS and CDR2 YFSETQ. CDR3 protein: CASSQNGQGAETQYF. The CDR3 region has the DNA TGCGCCAGCAGCCAAAACGGACAGGGGGCTGAGACCCAGTACTTC.

The chain joins TRBV5-4 to TRBJ2-1; TRBD1 aligns across 10 bases. After removal of 3 bases from V and 5 bases from J, the junction contained 5 bases not matched to a gene. CDR1 is SGHNT, CDR2 YYREEE, per germline (reference sequence). The CDR3 consists of 15 residues. In DNA form, the CDR3 reads TGTGCCAGCAGCTCCGGGACAGGGGAGAACAATGAGCAGTTCTTC. Encoded protein: CASSSGTGENNEQFF.

This clone appeared once. CDR3 sequence reads: CASSPTGGNQPQHF. In DNA, the CDR3 is TGTGCCAGCAGCCCGACAGGGGGGAATCAGCCCCAGCATTTT. This sequence joins TRBV6-1 and TRBJ1-5; 9 bases line up with TRBD1. Germline V CDR1 and CDR2: MNHNS, SASEGT. After removal of 6 bases from V and 4 bases from J, the junction contained 4 bases not matched to a gene. The CDR3 is 14 residues long.

This clone was detected a few times. The V gene is TRBV19, the J gene TRBJ2-4; no firm D call. V gave up 2 bases and J gave up 2 bases, with 13 bases separating them. This CDR3 comprises 16 residues. The V gene's germline CDR1 is LNHDA and CDR2 SQIVND (reference sequence). CDR3 in amino acids: CASSIQTTLPKNIQYF. The CDR3 nucleotides read TGTGCCAGTAGTATACAGACCACACTACCCAAAAACATTCAGTACTTC.